The next 8 T cell receptor beta chains were all read from a single sample in a study of blood T cell repertoires in COVID-19. Here immunoSEQ multiplex PCR was the method, and the copy in TCRdb shows in-frame clones only, minus some. The data contain around 60,000 clones, roughly 77% of them singletons. Sequenced material: peripheral blood. Source of these receptors: an elderly man with acute or convalescent COVID-19.

The count of this clone is one. This chain uses TRBV15 with TRBJ2-3; D gene unclear. This CDR3 contains 12 residues. Germline V CDR1 and CDR2: LNHNV, YYDKDF (reference sequence). The V end was cut by 0 bases, the J end by 6 bases, with 4 bases between. The CDR3 here is CATSRDRDTQYF. CDR3 coding DNA: TGTGCCACCAGCAGAGACAGGGATACGCAGTATTTT.

The rearrangement uses TRBV27 and TRBJ2-3, with D tentatively TRBD1 (6 bases). The V end lost 4 bases, the J end lost 2 bases, and 13 bases lay between the germline ends. Germline V lookup: CDR1 MNHEY, CDR2 SMNVEV (reference sequence). This CDR3 comprises 15 residues. CDR3 in amino acids: CASSSAGTLTDTQYF. Written as DNA, the CDR3 is TGTGCCAGCAGTTCCGCCGGGACACTCACAGATACGCAGTATTTT.

This clone was seen just once. The CDR3 is CAITLDRYGYTF. The CDR3 DNA reads as TGTGCCATCACCCTGGACAGATATGGCTACACCTTC. The chain uses TRBV10-3 and TRBJ1-2; TRBD1 is a possible D gene (6 bases). V gave up 7 bases and J gave up 5 bases, with 11 bases separating them. The CDR3 has 12 amino acids. Germline lookup yields CDR1 ENHRY and CDR2 SYGVKD.

The chain joins TRBV5-1 to TRBJ1-2; tentative D call: TRBD1 (5 bases). Germline lookup yields CDR1 SGHRS and CDR2 YFSETQ. This CDR3 contains 16 residues. Trimming removed 5 bases at V and 0 bases at J, with 17 bases between. CDR3 bases: TGCGCCAGCAGTAAATTAGGTCAGGGAACTAACTATGGCTACACCTTC. Its translation is CASSKLGQGTNYGYTF.

This chain joins TRBV19 and TRBJ2-7, with 12 bases aligning to TRBD1. V dropped 4 bases and J dropped 4; count of bases not matched to a gene: 8. Looked up from germline, CDR1 is LNHDA and CDR2 is SQIVND (reference sequence). This CDR3 region has 16 residues. The CDR3 DNA reads as TGTGCCAGTAGTAATATCGGGACAGGGGGCGTTTACGAGCAGTACTTC. Protein sequence: CASSNIGTGGVYEQYF.

CDR3 protein: CASSPGALGNTEAFF. As DNA, the CDR3 is TGTGCCAGCAGCCCGGGAGCCCTTGGGAACACTGAAGCTTTCTTT. The rearrangement uses TRBV5-6 and TRBJ1-1; D gene ambiguous. The V gene lost 4 bases and the J gene lost 1 base, with 14 bases spanning the gap. CDR1 SGHDT and CDR2 YYEEEE come from the germline V gene. The CDR3 totals 15 residues.

This chain links TRBV18 with TRBJ1-2; 8 bases line up with TRBD1. V lost 3 bases and J lost 3; bases outside the gene matches: 3. The germline gives CDR1 KGHSH, CDR2 LQKENI. The CDR3 is 14 amino acids. CDR3 in DNA: TGTGCCAGCTCACCGGGACAGGTGGACTATGGCTACACCTTC. It translates to CASSPGQVDYGYTF.

This clone occurred a few times. V usage is TRBV6-5 and J usage is TRBJ2-4; D possibly corresponds to TRBD2 (6 bases). This CDR3 spans 13 amino acids. Germline V gene lookup returns CDR1 MNHEY and CDR2 SVGAGI. Trimming stripped 5 bases from V and 10 bases from J, with 15 bases between. The CDR3 DNA reads as TGTGCCAGCAGTAATTTCGGGACTGCTATTCAGTACTTC. Encoded protein: CASSNFGTAIQYF.